This T cell receptor beta chain was documented in a study of cytomegalovirus exposure and HLA in healthy donors. The study ran its PCR with 60 Vbeta and 13 Jbeta primers. Assay used: immunoSEQ multiplex PCR; TCRdb lists only in-frame clones, some missing. The sample yields 100,000 to 150,000 clones, of which the top ten take up 1.5% to 1.7%. Germline CDR1 is MNHNS and CDR2 is SASEGT. Trimming at V came to 6 bases and at J to 10 bases, leaving 11 bases not matched to a gene. The CDR3 consists of 15 residues. Sample: PBMCs. The rearrangement links TRBV6-1 to TRBJ1-6; TRBD1 aligns across 8 bases. This clonotype originated in a middle-aged woman in good health and CMV-seronegative. CDR3 nucleotide sequence: TGTGCCAGCAGCCCGGACAGGGTGAGTGGCTCACCCCTCCACTTT. Amino acid sequence: CASSPDRVSGSPLHF.